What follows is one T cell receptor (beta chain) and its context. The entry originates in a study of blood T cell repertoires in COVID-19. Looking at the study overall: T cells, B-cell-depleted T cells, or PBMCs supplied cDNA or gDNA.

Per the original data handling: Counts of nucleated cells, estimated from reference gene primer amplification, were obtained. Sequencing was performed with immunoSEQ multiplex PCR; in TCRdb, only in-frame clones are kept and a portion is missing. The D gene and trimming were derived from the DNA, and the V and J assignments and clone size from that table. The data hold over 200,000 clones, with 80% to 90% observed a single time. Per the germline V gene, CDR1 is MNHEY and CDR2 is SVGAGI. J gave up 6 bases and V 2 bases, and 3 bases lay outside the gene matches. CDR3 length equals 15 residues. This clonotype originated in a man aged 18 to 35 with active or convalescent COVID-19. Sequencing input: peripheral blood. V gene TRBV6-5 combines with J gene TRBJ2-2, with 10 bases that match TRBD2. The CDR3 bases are TGTGCCAGCAGTTACCTAGCGGGAGTGCCCGGGGAGCTGTTTTTT. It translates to CASSYLAGVPGELFF.